The 24 T cell receptor beta chains given below trace back to one sample, sequenced in a study of T cell responses to AZD1222 COVID-19 vaccine. Here immunoSEQ multiplex PCR was the method, and the copy in TCRdb shows in-frame clones only, minus some. Seen here are around 160,000 clones, 85% to 90% observed once, and the top ten hold roughly 5%. This material consisted of peripheral blood, taken on day 0 of AZD1222 vaccination. All receptors derive from an adult in good health.

This clone was counted between two and nine times. The chain is built from TRBV6-5 and TRBJ1-1; a possible D gene is TRBD1 (5 bases). CDR3 size: 11 residues. The V gene's germline CDR1 is MNHEY and CDR2 SVGAGI. V was cut by 0 bases and J by 10 bases, with 6 bases left in between. In DNA, the CDR3 is TGTGCCAGCAGTTACTCGGGGCGAGCTTTCTTT. Protein product: CASSYSGRAFF.

The gene calls are TRBV4-2 and TRBJ1-4; TRBD1 matches 9 bases. Germline V gene sequence: CDR1 LGHNA, CDR2 YNFKEQ. The CDR3 spans 15 residues. Trimming removed 2 bases from V and 8 bases from J; junction bases left unmatched: 6. This CDR3 reads CASSQPGQGGEKLFF. CDR3 nucleotide sequence: TGTGCCAGCAGCCAACCGGGACAGGGAGGAGAAAAACTGTTTTTT.

This clone was seen more than once but under ten times. J is TRBJ1-2 and V is TRBV19; D gene uncertain. CDR3 length equals 13 residues. From germline, CDR1 is LNHDA and CDR2 SQIVND (reference sequence). Between the trimmed V and J ends, which lost 3 bases and 4 bases, there was a span of 9 bases. This CDR3 is CASSIGMGYGYTF. CDR3 sequence (DNA): TGTGCCAGTAGTATTGGTATGGGCTATGGCTACACCTTC.

The chain links TRBV28 to TRBJ1-6; D gene unclear. The CDR3 length is 13 residues. Germline CDR1 and CDR2: MDHEN and SYDVKM. The germline V and J ends were trimmed by 7 bases and 5 bases, with 9 bases remaining between them. CDR3 in amino acids: CASITDNNSPLHF. The CDR3 DNA reads TGTGCCAGCATCACAGACAATAATTCACCCCTCCACTTT.

The chain joins TRBV28 to TRBJ2-1; tentatively, D is TRBD1 (5 bases). The CDR3 length is 16 residues. CDR1 MDHEN and CDR2 SYDVKM come from the germline V gene. V lost 4 bases to trimming and J lost 3 bases, with 16 bases between them. The CDR3 nucleotides are TGTGCCAGCAGTTCCCTCTGGACACATGACTACAATGAGCAGTTCTTC. Amino acids: CASSSLWTHDYNEQFF.

The V gene is TRBV5-1, the J gene TRBJ1-1; TRBD1 is a possible D gene (5 bases). The V gene lost 4 bases and the J gene lost 1 base, with 11 bases spanning the gap. Germline V CDR1 and CDR2: SGHRS, YFSETQ. This CDR3 has 14 amino acids. The CDR3 DNA sequence: TGCGCCAGCAGCCCCGGTGGACAGAACACTGAAGCTTTCTTT. This codes for CASSPGGQNTEAFF.

The V and J genes are TRBV6-5 and TRBJ1-1; a weak D match, TRBD1 (6 bases). V lost 7 bases to trimming and J lost 4 bases, with 19 bases between them. This CDR3 contains 15 residues. Germline lookup yields CDR1 MNHEY and CDR2 SVGAGI. CDR3 region: CASKDRGRPSTEAFF. The CDR3 DNA reads as TGTGCCAGCAAGGACAGAGGGAGGCCTAGCACTGAAGCTTTCTTT.

The table lists this clone with a count of one. The V and J genes are TRBV6-5 and TRBJ1-4, with TRBD1 matching over 9 bases. V dropped 4 bases and J dropped 5; count of bases not matched to a gene: 5. This CDR3 region has 15 residues. Germline-derived CDR1 and CDR2 are MNHEY and SVGAGI. For the CDR3, the DNA is TGTGCCAGCAGTTGGGGCGGGACAGGGAATGAAAAACTGTTTTTT. Translation: CASSWGGTGNEKLFF.

This chain uses TRBV30 with TRBJ1-5; D gene uncertain. The CDR3 extends over 14 amino acids. From germline, CDR1 is GTSNPN and CDR2 SVGIG (reference sequence). V was cut by 0 bases and J by 7 bases, with 13 bases left in between. The DNA of the CDR3 is TGTGCCTGGAGTGTACTAGGAGTTTCCCAGCCCCAGCATTTT. This gives the protein CAWSVLGVSQPQHF. Complete variable domain (other parts from reference TRBV30 and TRBJ1-5): SQTIHQWPATLVQPVGSPLSLECTVEGTSNPNLYWYRQAAGRGLQLLFYSVGIGQISSEVPQNLSASRPQDRQFILSSKKLLLSDSGFYLCAWSVLGVSQPQHFGDGTRLSIL.

This chain joins TRBV7-2 and TRBJ1-4, with D maybe TRBD1 (6 bases). Deletions cut 4 bases from V and 10 bases from J, with 16 bases between. Germline V gene data show CDR1 as SGHTA and CDR2 as FQGNSA. CDR3 length: 14 residues. The CDR3 bases are TGTGCCAGCAGCTCCCCCGGGGGCGCCCTAAAACTGTTTTTT. This sequence encodes CASSSPGGALKLFF.

The rearrangement joins TRBV6-6 to TRBJ1-2; TRBD1 agrees at 10 bases. The V and J ends lost 6 bases and 6 bases, in that order; junction bases with no gene match: 4. CDR3 size: 13 residues. Germline values: CDR1 MNHNY, CDR2 SVGAGI (reference sequence). CDR3 DNA sequence: TGTGCCAGCAGCCCAGGGACAGGGGATGGCTACACCTTC. Translating gives CASSPGTGDGYTF.

The V gene is TRBV27, the J gene TRBJ2-7; 13 bases map to TRBD2. Germline loops: CDR1 MNHEY, CDR2 SMNVEV (reference sequence). The CDR3 extends over 16 amino acids. V shed 4 bases and J 4 bases; nucleotides not matched to a gene: 7. The CDR3 region is CASSSPGTSGEYEQYF. As DNA, the CDR3 is TGTGCCAGCAGTTCCCCCGGGACTAGCGGGGAGTACGAGCAGTACTTC.

The genes are TRBV6-5 and TRBJ1-5; D uncertain. The V end was cut by 6 bases, the J end by 7 bases, with 19 bases between. Germline CDR1 is MNHEY and CDR2 is SVGAGI. The CDR3 has 15 residues. The CDR3 DNA reads TGTGCCAGCAGATCCTCCGGGTACGAGGACCAGCCCCAGCATTTT. It translates to CASRSSGYEDQPQHF.

J is TRBJ2-7 and V is TRBV20-1; 11 positions match TRBD1. With V trimmed by 3 bases and J by 7 bases, 5 bases remained unmatched. This CDR3 has 13 amino acids. Germline CDR1 reads DFQATT; CDR2 reads SNEGSKA (reference sequence). CDR3 region: CSASTDRGPEQYF. As DNA, the CDR3 is TGCAGTGCTAGTACGGACAGGGGGCCTGAGCAGTACTTC.

The J gene is TRBJ2-7, the V gene TRBV9; D is ambiguous. The CDR3 is 14 residues long. Germline V gives CDR1 SGDLS, CDR2 YYNGEE. Deletions cut 4 bases from V and 0 bases from J, with 11 bases between. DNA of the CDR3: TGTGCCAGCAGCCCGGGTGGCGACTCCTACGAGCAGTACTTC. Its translation is CASSPGGDSYEQYF.

J is TRBJ2-4 and V is TRBV18; TRBD2 is a possible D gene (6 bases). The CDR3 consists of 17 residues. The V end was cut by 5 bases, the J end by 0 bases, with 17 bases between. Germline V gives CDR1 KGHSH, CDR2 LQKENI. CDR3 sequence reads: CASSSYRGVLAKNIQYF. In nucleotides, the CDR3 is TGTGCCAGCTCATCCTATCGCGGGGTACTAGCCAAAAACATTCAGTACTTC.

V gene TRBV7-9 combines with J gene TRBJ1-1; D unresolved. This CDR3 has 12 residues. The germline CDR1 and CDR2 sequences are SEHNR and FQNEAQ (reference sequence). V was trimmed by 4 bases and J by 6 bases, leaving 9 bases between them. CDR3: CASSYPLAEAFF. The CDR3 nucleotides read TGTGCCAGCAGCTACCCCTTGGCTGAAGCTTTCTTT.

The rearrangement links TRBV6-5 to TRBJ1-2; no clear D. CDR1 is MNHEY, CDR2 SVGAGI, per germline. The CDR3 runs to 13 residues. V lost 4 bases, J lost 4 bases, and 10 bases lay in between. In DNA form, the CDR3 reads TGTGCCAGCAGTTCGGGAAACAGCTATGGCTACACCTTC. Translated: CASSSGNSYGYTF.

CDR3 sequence: CASRGIRGPNTPGYTF. In nucleotides, the CDR3 is TGTGCCAGCAGGGGTATCAGGGGGCCAAATACCCCGGGCTACACCTTC. This chain links TRBV28 with TRBJ1-2, with 8 bases matching TRBD1. V was clipped by 6 bases and J by 8 bases; unmatched bases: 17. Germline V gene sequence: CDR1 MDHEN, CDR2 SYDVKM. The length of the CDR3 is 16 residues.

The gene calls are TRBV4-3 and TRBJ2-3; tentative D call: TRBD2 (6 bases). V was clipped by 0 bases and J by 1 base, with 14 bases between them. CDR3 size: 17 residues. The V gene's germline CDR1 is LGHNA and CDR2 YSLEER. CDR3: CASSQEWRPGGTDTQYF. The CDR3 DNA reads TGCGCCAGCAGCCAAGAATGGCGACCGGGAGGCACAGATACGCAGTATTTT.

This rearrangement joins TRBV28 to TRBJ1-1; perhaps TRBD1 as D (5 bases). This CDR3 has 16 residues. CDR1 and CDR2 (germline): MDHEN, SYDVKM. V lost 0 bases and J lost 0, with 11 bases in between. CDR3 bases: TGTGCCAGCAGTTTATGGGGGGGATTCATGAACACTGAAGCTTTCTTT. This sequence encodes CASSLWGGFMNTEAFF.

This clone appeared a few times. The V and J genes are TRBV15 and TRBJ2-7; weak D call: TRBD1 (8 bases). V lost 0 bases and J lost 4, with 22 bases in between. Per the germline V gene, CDR1 is LNHNV and CDR2 is YYDKDF (reference sequence). The CDR3 sequence is 18 residues long. CDR3: CATSRDNGEGRGRYEQYF. DNA for the CDR3: TGTGCCACCAGCAGAGATAATGGGGAGGGCAGGGGGCGGTACGAGCAGTACTTC.

This chain uses TRBV7-6 with TRBJ2-1; D may correspond to TRBD1 or TRBD2 (5 bases each). V was cut by 2 bases and J by 4 bases, with 21 bases left in between. Per germline, CDR1 SGHVS and CDR2 FNYEAQ. The CDR3 sequence is 18 residues long. The CDR3 DNA follows: TGTGCCAGCAGCTTAAGGAGTGGCGGGCTGGGGGAGTACAATGAGCAGTTCTTC. Protein product: CASSLRSGGLGEYNEQFF.

The rearrangement joins TRBV29-1 to TRBJ1-1; 9 bases line up with TRBD1. CDR3 size: 12 residues. V gave up 6 bases and J gave up 6 bases; unmatched junction bases: 5. Germline CDR1 is SQVTM and CDR2 is ANQGSEA. The CDR3 spells CSVEGQGPEAFF. The CDR3 DNA reads as TGCAGCGTCGAGGGACAGGGTCCTGAAGCTTTCTTT.